The present T cell receptor (beta chain) was sequenced within a study of T-cell reconstitution after alpha-beta-depleted transplantation in children (dated by TCRdb to the mid-2010s). Some background on the complete study: Using TCR repertoire profiling, the study followed T-cell immune reconstitution in a quantitative way in children after TCRalphabeta/CD19-depleted allogeneic hematopoietic cell transplantation. Overall results and qualifications from the work: Apparently early alphabetaT-cell count recovery about two months after transplant reportedly relied on only several hundred rapidly expanded clones derived from non-depleted graft cells. Hyperexpanded clone frequencies declined over subsequent months; after one year, T-cell counts and TCRbeta diversity were mostly attributed to newly produced T cells. In some patients, the high TCRbeta diversity seen at day 60 was put down to recipient T cells and intrathymic progenitors that had survived conditioning.

From the germline V gene (reference sequence), CDR1 is DFQATT and CDR2 is SNEGSKA. From V the trimming removes 0 bases and from J it removes 0 bases, while the gene matches leave 5 bases of the junction unaccounted for. The CDR3 covers 15 residues, taking in both the cysteine and the phenylalanine. Here the CDR3 DNA is all that survives: 45 bases in frame from base 1. A word on this clonotype: Its antigen target is currently unknown. No base qualities exist here, and no much larger clone lies one base off it.

Interpreted using the paper, the treatment or condition label stands for: allogeneic hematopoietic cell transplantation with graft depleted of TCRalphabeta T cells and CD19 B cells. Transplant recipients were children who received TCRalphabeta/CD19-depleted allogeneic hematopoietic cell grafts. The library was prepared using PCR. TCRdb names Illumina HiSeq 2500 as the instrument used. TCR library preparation used molecular barcoding, with unique molecular identifiers applied to normalize quantification of the TCRbeta repertoire. TCRdb reworked the public reads: Q25 trimming with fastp, MiXCR clone assembly, productive beta chains retained. Each CDR3 protein gets just one entry, which takes the most common genes and DNA from the rows behind it. A total of about 580,000 distinct CDR3 sequences appear in this sample, 20% to 25% of them only once. The ten largest account for 13% to 15% of the sample.

Sequenced here: PBMCs, mostly from graft donor cells, sampled 360 days after TCRalphabeta/CD19-depleted stem cell transplant. The sequence came from a boy under three years old who had a stem cell transplant for acute myeloid leukemia, so the T cells may come from the graft donor. The rearranged chain carries TRBV20-1 and TRBJ2-7; 7 nucleotides in the junction match TRBD2. The CDR3 is CSARDPAGSSYEQYF. The nucleotide sequence reads as follows: TGCAGTGCTAGAGATCCAGCGGGGAGCTCCTACGAGCAGTACTTC.